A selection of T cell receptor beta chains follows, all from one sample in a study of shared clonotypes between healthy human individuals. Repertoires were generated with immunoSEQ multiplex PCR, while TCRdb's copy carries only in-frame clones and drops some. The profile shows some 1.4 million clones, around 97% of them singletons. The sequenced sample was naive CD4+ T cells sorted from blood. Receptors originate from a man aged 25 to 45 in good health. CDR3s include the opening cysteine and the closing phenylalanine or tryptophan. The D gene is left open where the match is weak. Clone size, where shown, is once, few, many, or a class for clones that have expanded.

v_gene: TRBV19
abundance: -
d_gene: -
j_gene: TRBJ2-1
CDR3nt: TGTGCCAGTAGCGTCCGGGGAGGACAACCCCACAATGAGCAGTTCTTC
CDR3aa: CASSVRGGQPHNEQFF

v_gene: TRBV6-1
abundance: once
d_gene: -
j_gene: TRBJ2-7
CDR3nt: TGTGCCAGCAGTTTCCGGGGGAGCTCCTACGAGCAGTACTTC
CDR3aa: CASSFRGSSYEQYF

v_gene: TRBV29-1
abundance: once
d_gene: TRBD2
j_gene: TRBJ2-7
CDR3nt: TGCAGCGTTGAAGGAGGGACTACCGAGCAGTACTTC
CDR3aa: CSVEGGTTEQYF

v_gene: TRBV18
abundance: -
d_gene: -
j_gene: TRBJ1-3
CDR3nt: TGTGCCAGCTCACCAGGAGGGATTGCTGGAAACACCATATATTTT
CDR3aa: CASSPGGIAGNTIYF

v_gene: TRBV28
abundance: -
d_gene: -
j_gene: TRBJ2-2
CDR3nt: TGTGCCAGCGGGAAGTTTGTTTTAGGGGAGCTGTTTTTT
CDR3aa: CASGKFVLGELFF

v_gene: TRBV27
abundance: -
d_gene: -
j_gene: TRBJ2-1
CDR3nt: TGTGCCAGCAGTCCCCGCTCGAGGGTCCGCAACGGGAATGAGCAGTTCTTC
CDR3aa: CASSPRSRVRNGNEQFF

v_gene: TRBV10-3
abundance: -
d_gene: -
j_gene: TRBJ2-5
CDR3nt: TGTGCCATCATGCGTGAGGCCCACGGGGAGACCCAGTACTTC
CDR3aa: CAIMREAHGETQYF

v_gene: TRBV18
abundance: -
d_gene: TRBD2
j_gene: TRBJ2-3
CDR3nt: TGTGCCAGCTCACCTCAGGGGCTAGCGGGAGCTGATACGCAGTATTTT
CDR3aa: CASSPQGLAGADTQYF

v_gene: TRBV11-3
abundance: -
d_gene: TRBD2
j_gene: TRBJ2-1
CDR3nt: TGTGCCAGCAGCTTAGTAGCGGGATCTCGTGAGCAGTTCTTC
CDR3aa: CASSLVAGSREQFF

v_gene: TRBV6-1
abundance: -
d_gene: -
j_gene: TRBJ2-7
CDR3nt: TGTGCCAGCATCCAGAGAAACAGGGAAGTCTACGAGCAGTACTTC
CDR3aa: CASIQRNREVYEQYF

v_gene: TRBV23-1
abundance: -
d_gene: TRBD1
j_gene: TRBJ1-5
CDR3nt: TGCGCCAGCAGTCAATCGGCGGGACAGGTTCATAATAGCAATCAGCCCCAGCATTTT
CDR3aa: CASSQSAGQVHNSNQPQHF

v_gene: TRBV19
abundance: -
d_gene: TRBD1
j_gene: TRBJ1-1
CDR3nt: TGTGCCAGTAGTACAGGGGGAATAGGGAACACTGAAGCTTTCTTT
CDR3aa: CASSTGGIGNTEAFF

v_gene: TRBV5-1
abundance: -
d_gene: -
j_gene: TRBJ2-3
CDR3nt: TGCGCCAGCAGGGAGACCCGTAGCACAGATACGCAGTATTTT
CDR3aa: CASRETRSTDTQYF

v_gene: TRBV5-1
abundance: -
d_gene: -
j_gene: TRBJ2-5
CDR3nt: TGCGCCAGCACAGAGAGGGCCCTCGCCCCCCAAGAGACCCAGTACTTC
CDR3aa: CASTERALAPQETQYF

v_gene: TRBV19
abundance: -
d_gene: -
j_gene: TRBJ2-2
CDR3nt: TGTGCCAGTAGCATCGGCGGGGCAGGTTTTACCGGGGAGCTGTTTTTT
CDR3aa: CASSIGGAGFTGELFF

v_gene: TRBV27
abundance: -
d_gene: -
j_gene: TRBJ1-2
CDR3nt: TGTGCCAGCAGTTTAGGCAGGCAGAGCTATGGCTACACCTTC
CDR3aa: CASSLGRQSYGYTF

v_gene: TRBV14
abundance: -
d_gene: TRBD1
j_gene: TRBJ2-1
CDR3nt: TGTGCCAGCAGCCATACAGGGGGCGGGAATGAGCAGTTCTTC
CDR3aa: CASSHTGGGNEQFF

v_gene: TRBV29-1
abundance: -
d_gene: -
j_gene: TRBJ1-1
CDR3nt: TGCAGCGTTGTACGGAAAATGAACACTGAAGCTTTCTTT
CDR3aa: CSVVRKMNTEAFF

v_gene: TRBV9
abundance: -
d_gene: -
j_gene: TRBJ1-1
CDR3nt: TGTGCCAGCAGCTCAACGGGACAGAACACTGAAGCTTTCTTT
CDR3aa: CASSSTGQNTEAFF

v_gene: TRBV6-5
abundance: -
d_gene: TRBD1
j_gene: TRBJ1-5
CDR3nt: TGTGCCAGCAAACAATCAGGGGGAAGCAATCAGCCCCAGCATTTT
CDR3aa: CASKQSGGSNQPQHF

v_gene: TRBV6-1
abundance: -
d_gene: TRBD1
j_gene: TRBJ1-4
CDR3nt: TGTGCCAGCAGTGAACCGGGACAGGGGGAAAAACTGTTTTTT
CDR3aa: CASSEPGQGEKLFF

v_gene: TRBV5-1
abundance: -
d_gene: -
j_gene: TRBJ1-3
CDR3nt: TGCGCCAGCAGCTTGGCGGGGATCTCTGGAAACACCATATATTTT
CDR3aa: CASSLAGISGNTIYF

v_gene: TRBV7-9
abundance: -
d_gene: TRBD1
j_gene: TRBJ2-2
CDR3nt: TGTGCCAGCAGCTTTGGGACAGGGTTTTCGGGGGAGCTGTTTTTT
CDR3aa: CASSFGTGFSGELFF

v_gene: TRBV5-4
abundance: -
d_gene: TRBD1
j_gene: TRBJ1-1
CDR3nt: TGTGCCAGCAGCTTGCCGTGGGGTGGGACAGGGGTAAACACTGAAGCTTTCTTT
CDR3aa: CASSLPWGGTGVNTEAFF

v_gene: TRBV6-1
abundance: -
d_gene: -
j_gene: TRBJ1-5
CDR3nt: TGTGCCAGCAGTCCGTTCGGGGATAGCAATCAGCCCCAGCATTTT
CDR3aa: CASSPFGDSNQPQHF

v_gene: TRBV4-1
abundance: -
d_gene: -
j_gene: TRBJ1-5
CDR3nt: TGCGCCATTGTCGGGACATTCCATAGCAATCAGCCCCAGCATTTT
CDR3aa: CAIVGTFHSNQPQHF

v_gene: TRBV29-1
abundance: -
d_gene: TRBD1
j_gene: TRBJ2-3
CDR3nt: TGCAGCTGGTCTGGACAGGGGCTACCAGATACGCAGTATTTT
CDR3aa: CSWSGQGLPDTQYF

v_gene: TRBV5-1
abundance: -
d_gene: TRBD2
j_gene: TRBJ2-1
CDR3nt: TGCGCCAGCAACCGCCTAGACCGGGAGGGCCCCTACAATGAGCAGTTCTTC
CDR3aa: CASNRLDREGPYNEQFF

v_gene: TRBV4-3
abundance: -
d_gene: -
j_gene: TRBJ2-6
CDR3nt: TGCGCCAGCAGCCAAGATCCACAGGGTGGGACTGGGGCCAACGTCCTGACTTTC
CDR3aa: CASSQDPQGGTGANVLTF

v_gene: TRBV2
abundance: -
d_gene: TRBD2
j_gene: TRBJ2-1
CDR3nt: TGTGCCAGCAGGGTAGCGGGACATGAGCAGTTCTTC
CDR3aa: CASRVAGHEQFF

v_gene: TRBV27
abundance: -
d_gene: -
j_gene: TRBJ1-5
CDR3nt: TGTGCCAGCAGTCTAAATCGAGGTAATCAGCCCCAGCATTTT
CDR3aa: CASSLNRGNQPQHF

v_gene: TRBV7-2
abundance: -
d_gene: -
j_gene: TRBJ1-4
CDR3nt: TGTGCCAGCAGCAAGCCGGGACCGCGCGAAAAACTGTTTTTT
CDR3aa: CASSKPGPREKLFF

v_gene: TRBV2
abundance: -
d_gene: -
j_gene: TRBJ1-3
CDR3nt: TGTGCCAGCAGCTACTCTGGAAACACCATATATTTT
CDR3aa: CASSYSGNTIYF

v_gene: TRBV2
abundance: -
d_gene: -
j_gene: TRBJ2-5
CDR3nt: TGTGCCACTGAACAGGAAGGAGGGCTACAAGAGACCCAGTACTTC
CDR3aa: CATEQEGGLQETQYF

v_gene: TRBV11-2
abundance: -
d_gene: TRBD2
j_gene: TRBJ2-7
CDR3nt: TGTGCCAGCAGCCTCCGGACTAGCGGATCCTACGAGCAGTACTTC
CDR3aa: CASSLRTSGSYEQYF

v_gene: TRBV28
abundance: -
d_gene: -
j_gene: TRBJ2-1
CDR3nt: TGTGCCAGCAGTTTACCCCCCGGGTATGAGCAGTTCTTC
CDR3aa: CASSLPPGYEQFF

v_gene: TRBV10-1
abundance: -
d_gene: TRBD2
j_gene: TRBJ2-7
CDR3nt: TGCGCCAGCAGGAACGGGACTAGCGGGTACGAGCAGTACTTC
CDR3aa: CASRNGTSGYEQYF

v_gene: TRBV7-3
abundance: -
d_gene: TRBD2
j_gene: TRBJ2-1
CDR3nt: TGTGCCAGCGGCCTCGGGGGGTCCTACAATGAGCAGTTCTTC
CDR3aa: CASGLGGSYNEQFF

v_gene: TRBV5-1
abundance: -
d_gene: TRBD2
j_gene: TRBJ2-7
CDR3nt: TGCGCCAGCAGCTTGGAACCGGGAGGCTACGAGCAGTACTTC
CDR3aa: CASSLEPGGYEQYF

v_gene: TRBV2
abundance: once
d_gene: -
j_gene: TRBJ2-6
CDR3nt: TGTGCCAGCAGTGAAGCGCCACTGTCTGGGGCCAACGTCCTGACTTTC
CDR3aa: CASSEAPLSGANVLTF

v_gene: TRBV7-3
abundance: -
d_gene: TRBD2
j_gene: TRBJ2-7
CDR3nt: TGTGCCAGCAGCTTGACTAGCGCTTCCTACGAGCAGTACTTC
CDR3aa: CASSLTSASYEQYF

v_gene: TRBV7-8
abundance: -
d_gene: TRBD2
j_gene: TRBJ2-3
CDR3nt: TGTGCCAGCACCCCAACTAGCGCAACGACTAGCACAGATACGCAGTATTTT
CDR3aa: CASTPTSATTSTDTQYF